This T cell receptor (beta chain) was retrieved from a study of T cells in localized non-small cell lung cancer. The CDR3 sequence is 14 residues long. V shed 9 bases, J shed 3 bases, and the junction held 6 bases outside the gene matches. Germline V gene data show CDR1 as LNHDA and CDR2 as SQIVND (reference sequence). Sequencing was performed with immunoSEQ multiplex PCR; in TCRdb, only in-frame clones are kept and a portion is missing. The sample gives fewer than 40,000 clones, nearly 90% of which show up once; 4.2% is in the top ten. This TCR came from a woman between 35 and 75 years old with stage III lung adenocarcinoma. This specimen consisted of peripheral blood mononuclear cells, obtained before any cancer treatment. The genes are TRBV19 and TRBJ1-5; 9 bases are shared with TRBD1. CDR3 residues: CASDTGGNNQPQHF. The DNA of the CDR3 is TGTGCCAGCGATACAGGGGGCAACAATCAGCCCCAGCATTTT. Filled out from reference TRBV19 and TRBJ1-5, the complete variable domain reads DGGITQSPKYLFRKEGQNVTLSCEQNLNHDAMYWYRQDPGQGLRLIYYSQIVNDFQKGDIAEGYSVSREKKESFPLTVTSAQKNPTAFYLCASDTGGNNQPQHFGDGTRLSIL.